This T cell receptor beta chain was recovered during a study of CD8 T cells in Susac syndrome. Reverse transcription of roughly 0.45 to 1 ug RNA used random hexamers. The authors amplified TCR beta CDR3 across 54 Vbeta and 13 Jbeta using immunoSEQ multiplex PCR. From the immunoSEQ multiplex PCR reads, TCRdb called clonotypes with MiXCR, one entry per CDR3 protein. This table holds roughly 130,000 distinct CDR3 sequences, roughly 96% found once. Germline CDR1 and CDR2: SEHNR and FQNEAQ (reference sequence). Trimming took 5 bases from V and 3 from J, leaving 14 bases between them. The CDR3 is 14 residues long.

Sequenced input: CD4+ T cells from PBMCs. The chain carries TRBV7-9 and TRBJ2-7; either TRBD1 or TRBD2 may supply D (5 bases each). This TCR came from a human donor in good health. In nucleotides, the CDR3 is TGTGCCAGCAGCCCAACGGGACGAAACTACGAGCAGTACTTC. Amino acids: CASSPTGRNYEQYF. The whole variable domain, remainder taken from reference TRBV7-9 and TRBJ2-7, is DTGVSQNPRHKITKRGQNVTFRCDPISEHNRLYWYRQTLGQGPEFLTYFQNEAQLEKSRLLSDRFSAERPKGSFSTLEIQRTEQGDSAMYLCASSPTGRNYEQYFGPGTRLTVT.